Each of the 19 T cell receptor beta chains below was sequenced from the same sample in a study of blood T cell repertoires in COVID-19. Sequencing was performed with immunoSEQ multiplex PCR; in TCRdb, only in-frame clones are kept and a portion is missing. The sample lists 120,000 or so clones; more than 70% were seen once. Sequencing was performed on peripheral blood. The source is a woman in her forties or fifties with acute or convalescent COVID-19.

V is TRBV13 and J is TRBJ2-3; 8 positions match TRBD2. Trimming cost V 5 bases and J 4 bases; bases outside gene matches: 17. This CDR3 has 18 amino acids. In germline, CDR1 is PRHDT, CDR2 FYEKMQ (reference sequence). The CDR3 coding sequence is TGTGCCAGCAGCCCGGGAAGAATAGCGGGACCGTTTTCAGATACGCAGTATTTT. Protein sequence: CASSPGRIAGPFSDTQYF.

In this sample, this clone turned up once. The genes are TRBV20-1 and TRBJ2-1; maybe TRBD1 (6 bases). Trimming removed 7 bases at V and 9 bases at J, with 13 bases between. CDR1 and CDR2 from the germline V gene are DFQATT and SNEGSKA (reference sequence). This CDR3 is 11 amino acids long. The CDR3 nucleotides read TGCAGTGGAACAGGGCAGGGTGAGCAGTTCTTC. Residues: CSGTGQGEQFF.

J is TRBJ2-1 and V is TRBV19; 7 positions agree with TRBD1. Germline assignment: CDR1 LNHDA and CDR2 SQIVND (reference sequence). V shed 3 bases, J shed 5 bases, and the junction held 4 bases outside the gene matches. This CDR3 contains 14 residues. The CDR3 is CASSITGANNEQFF. The CDR3 nucleotides are TGTGCCAGTAGTATCACAGGGGCCAACAATGAGCAGTTCTTC.

The V gene is TRBV24-1, the J gene TRBJ2-1; 11 bases map to TRBD2. V shed 4 bases, J shed 3 bases, and the junction held 7 bases outside the gene matches. Per the germline V gene, CDR1 is KGHDR and CDR2 is SFDVKD. The CDR3 is 17 amino acids. CDR3 protein: CATSDPTSGSIYNEQFF. DNA for the CDR3: TGTGCCACCAGTGACCCCACTAGCGGGAGCATCTACAATGAGCAGTTCTTC.

This chain uses TRBV18 with TRBJ2-2; 7 nucleotides line up with TRBD2. The V gene end was trimmed by 3 bases and the J gene end by 7 bases; junction bases not matched to a gene: 8. The V gene's germline CDR1 is KGHSH and CDR2 LQKENI. The CDR3 sequence is 15 residues long. The DNA for the CDR3 is TGTGCCAGCTCACCCCGGACTAGAAGCCACGGGGAGCTGTTTTTT. This codes for CASSPRTRSHGELFF.

This clone appeared once. The V call is TRBV27, the J call TRBJ2-2, with 8 bases identical to TRBD2. The CDR3 length is 18 residues. Germline V gene data show CDR1 as MNHEY and CDR2 as SMNVEV (reference sequence). V gave up 3 bases and J gave up 7 bases; unmatched junction bases: 16. For the CDR3, the DNA is TGTGCCAGCAGTTTGAGGACGGGCGGGAGGAGGGTTGACGGGGAGCTGTTTTTT. As protein: CASSLRTGGRRVDGELFF.

The chain is built from TRBV27 and TRBJ1-6; D is possibly TRBD1 (5 bases). Trimming pared 2 bases from V and 10 bases from J, leaving 9 bases between. The CDR3 runs 13 residues. Germline V lookup: CDR1 MNHEY, CDR2 SMNVEV (reference sequence). The DNA of the CDR3 is TGTGCCAGCAGTTTAGAAAGGGGATCACCCCTCCACTTT. Its translation: CASSLERGSPLHF.

The chain joins TRBV6-1 to TRBJ1-1, with D possibly being TRBD1 (5 bases). Germline V gives CDR1 MNHNS, CDR2 SASEGT. The ends were cut back, 3 bases at V and 4 bases at J, with 21 bases in the middle. The CDR3 loop spans 17 amino acids. CDR3 sequence reads: CASSDRPTGLGGTEAFF. DNA for the CDR3: TGTGCCAGCAGTGATCGTCCTACAGGCTTGGGGGGCACTGAAGCTTTCTTT.

This chain uses TRBV2 with TRBJ1-4; perhaps TRBD1 as D (6 bases). Trimming took 4 bases from V and 3 from J, leaving 6 bases between them. The CDR3 covers 13 residues. Germline CDR1 and CDR2: SNHLY and FYNNEI. CDR3 sequence reads: CASSGTANEKLFF. CDR3 bases: TGTGCCAGCAGTGGGACAGCTAATGAAAAACTGTTTTTT.

The V gene is TRBV6-6, the J gene TRBJ2-5; 14 nucleotides line up with TRBD2. V shed 5 bases, J shed 5 bases, and the junction held 10 bases outside the gene matches. Germline V CDR1 and CDR2: MNHNY, SVGAGI (reference sequence). The CDR3 length is 17 residues. CDR3 sequence reads: CASSRTGLAGGWETQYF. DNA for the CDR3: TGTGCCAGCAGTCGCACCGGACTAGCGGGAGGTTGGGAGACCCAGTACTTC.

The chain employs TRBV6-6 and TRBJ1-4, with unresolved D. The germline CDR1 and CDR2 sequences are MNHNY and SVGAGI (reference sequence). V gave up 5 bases and J gave up 7 bases, with 11 bases separating them. The CDR3 runs to 13 residues. The CDR3 loop is CASSVKRGEKLFF. The CDR3 DNA follows: TGTGCCAGCAGTGTAAAGCGTGGTGAAAAACTGTTTTTT.

The rearrangement uses TRBV2 and TRBJ2-3, with a possible D match to TRBD2 (5 bases). The length of the CDR3 is 15 residues. The germline CDR1 and CDR2 sequences are SNHLY and FYNNEI. V dropped 4 bases and J dropped 3 bases, with 14 bases sitting between them. The CDR3 DNA reads TGTGCCAGCAGTGCTGTAGCGTTCGGTACAGATACGCAGTATTTT. Encoded protein: CASSAVAFGTDTQYF. The full variable domain, rest sourced from reference TRBV2 and TRBJ2-3, is EPEVTQTPSHQVTQMGQEVILRCVPISNHLYFYWYRQILGQKVEFLVSFYNNEISEKSEIFDDQFSVERPDGSNFTLKIRSTKLEDSAMYFCASSAVAFGTDTQYFGPGTRLTVL.

The chain employs TRBV29-1 and TRBJ1-2; 8 nucleotides match TRBD1. Germline loops: CDR1 SQVTM, CDR2 ANQGSEA. This CDR3 spans 12 amino acids. Trimming removed 5 bases from V and 8 bases from J; junction bases left unmatched: 7. This CDR3 is CSVLGQGRGYTF. The CDR3 DNA follows: TGCAGCGTTTTAGGACAGGGTAGAGGCTACACCTTC.

The V call is TRBV19, the J call TRBJ1-5; 7 nucleotides match TRBD1. The CDR3 is 18 amino acids. Germline V gene lookup returns CDR1 LNHDA and CDR2 SQIVND (reference sequence). J gave up 5 bases and V 5 bases, and 18 bases lay outside the gene matches. CDR3 loop: CASSFTALATGIDQPQHF. In DNA, the CDR3 is TGTGCCAGTAGTTTTACCGCCCTTGCGACAGGGATAGATCAGCCCCAGCATTTT.

The gene calls are TRBV4-1 and TRBJ2-2, with a tentative D call TRBD2 (5 bases). V lost 1 base to trimming and J lost 5 bases, with 5 bases between them. CDR1 and CDR2 (germline): MGHRA, YSYEKL. The CDR3 sequence is 13 residues long. CDR3 sequence: CASSQGETGELFF. The CDR3 nucleotides are TGCGCCAGCAGCCAAGGGGAGACCGGGGAGCTGTTTTTT.

This clone was detected only a few times. CDR3 sequence (DNA): TGCGCCAGCAGCTTGGACCTAAACACTGAAGCTTTCTTT. This sequence encodes CASSLDLNTEAFF. This chain joins TRBV5-1 and TRBJ1-1; the D is unclear. Trimming pared 0 bases from V and 2 bases from J, leaving 5 bases between. CDR3 length: 13 residues. Looked up from germline, CDR1 is SGHRS and CDR2 is YFSETQ.

The V gene is TRBV28, the J gene TRBJ1-2; a possible D gene is TRBD1 (5 bases). This CDR3 spans 12 amino acids. Germline V gene data show CDR1 as MDHEN and CDR2 as SYDVKM. The ends were cut back, 4 bases at V and 8 bases at J, with 11 bases in the middle. The CDR3 here is CASSSPKGGYTF. The CDR3 nucleotides are TGTGCCAGCAGTTCGCCAAAGGGGGGCTACACCTTC.

The chain uses TRBV19 and TRBJ1-4; possible D gene TRBD1, 5 bases. V was clipped by 3 bases and J by 8 bases, with 19 bases between them. The CDR3 is made up of 16 amino acids. Per the germline V gene, CDR1 is LNHDA and CDR2 is SQIVND (reference sequence). The CDR3 protein is CASSMRRGGSKEKLFF. The CDR3 DNA reads TGTGCCAGTAGTATGAGGAGGGGAGGGAGCAAAGAAAAACTGTTTTTT.

The V gene is TRBV7-8, the J gene TRBJ2-1, with 8 nucleotides matching TRBD2. The length of the CDR3 is 14 residues. CDR1 is SGHVS and CDR2 is FQNEAQ in the germline V gene. After removal of 5 bases from V and 9 bases from J, the junction contained 9 bases not matched to a gene. CDR3 sequence reads: CASSPSGSLVEQFF. CDR3 coding DNA: TGTGCCAGCAGCCCAAGCGGGAGTCTGGTTGAGCAGTTCTTC.